Presented here are 30 T cell receptor beta chains from one specimen sequenced in a study of blood T cell repertoires in COVID-19. Here immunoSEQ multiplex PCR was the method, and the copy in TCRdb shows in-frame clones only, minus some. The sample records about 280,000 clones, approximately 85% being singletons. The sequenced material came from peripheral blood. Receptors originate from a man aged 18 to 30 with active or convalescent COVID-19.

The chain is built from TRBV20-1 and TRBJ2-5; D is possibly TRBD1 (6 bases). Trimming took 3 bases from V and 1 from J, leaving 27 bases between them. Germline V gives CDR1 DFQATT, CDR2 SNEGSKA (reference sequence). This CDR3 contains 19 residues. The CDR3 loop reads CSASGLQGREFRIQETQYF. CDR3 nucleotide sequence: TGCAGTGCTAGTGGTTTACAGGGAAGGGAGTTCAGAATCCAAGAGACCCAGTACTTC.

The CDR3 DNA reads TGTGCCAGCAGCCCCCCGGGACACAGACAGGACGAGCAGTACTTC. Translated, it gives CASSPPGHRQDEQYF. The chain recombines TRBV3-1 (or the pseudogene TRBV3-2) with TRBJ2-7; the D gene is possibly TRBD1 (6 bases). Germline-derived CDR1 and CDR2 are LGHDT and YNNKEL (reference sequence). V was cut by 4 bases and J by 5 bases, with 18 bases left in between. This CDR3 contains 15 residues.

The CDR3 spells CASSQDLRPRGQEKLFF. CDR3 DNA: TGTGCCAGCAGCCAAGATCTTCGCCCCAGGGGGCAAGAAAAACTGTTTTTT. The chain joins TRBV3-1 (or the pseudogene TRBV3-2) to TRBJ1-4; 8 nucleotides match TRBD1. Germline CDR1 LGHDT, CDR2 YNNKEL (reference sequence). The CDR3 totals 17 residues. V lost 0 bases, J lost 8 bases, and 11 bases stayed unmatched.

The rearrangement links TRBV7-9 to TRBJ2-1; TRBD1 might be the D (6 bases). Germline V gene lookup returns CDR1 SEHNR and CDR2 FQNEAQ (reference sequence). Trimming removed 10 bases from V and 0 bases from J, with 10 bases in between. The CDR3 length is 13 residues. As DNA, the CDR3 is TGTGCCACGCAGGGGAGCTCCTACAATGAGCAGTTCTTC. Translated, it gives CATQGSSYNEQFF. Drawing the rest from reference TRBV7-9 and TRBJ2-1, the complete variable domain is DTGVSQNPRHKITKRGQNVTFRCDPISEHNRLYWYRQTLGQGPEFLTYFQNEAQLEKSRLLSDRFSAERPKGSFSTLEIQRTEQGDSAMYLCATQGSSYNEQFFGPGTRLTVL.

Worth noting for this clone: One end of the junction does not line up with germline, which may come from a read error. Other DNA variants within this sample encode the same CDR3. The CDR3 nucleotides read TGTGCCAGCAGTTTAGGACAGAACTATGGCTACACCTTC. It codes for CASSLGQNYGYTF. The chain carries TRBV7-9 and TRBJ1-2; TRBD1 might be the D (6 bases). CDR1 and CDR2 from the germline V gene are SEHNR and FQNEAQ (reference sequence). The CDR3 sequence is 13 residues long.

The CDR3 region is CASSLFGREEDTQYF. DNA for the CDR3: TGCGCCAGCAGTTTATTCGGTCGGGAGGAGGATACGCAGTATTTT. J is TRBJ2-3 and V is TRBV5-1; 7 nucleotides agree with TRBD2. The germline V gene has CDR1 SGHRS and CDR2 YFSETQ. The junction had 12 bases not matched to a gene; V was cut back by 5 bases and J by 6 bases. The CDR3 is 15 residues long.

This clone occurred a few times. The V call is TRBV5-1, the J call TRBJ1-1; D is ambiguous. Germline CDR1 is SGHRS and CDR2 is YFSETQ. CDR3 length equals 14 residues. Trimming stripped 4 bases from V and 2 bases from J, with 12 bases between. The CDR3 is CASSLWEGNTEAFF. CDR3 bases: TGCGCCAGCAGCCTGTGGGAGGGAAACACTGAAGCTTTCTTT.

J is TRBJ2-1 and V is TRBV19; TRBD2 matches 8 bases. V dropped 4 bases and J dropped 0; count of bases not matched to a gene: 2. The CDR3 consists of 15 residues. Germline V gene data show CDR1 as LNHDA and CDR2 as SQIVND (reference sequence). CDR3 nucleotide sequence: TGTGCCAGTAGTACGGGGGGGAGCTCCTACAATGAGCAGTTCTTC. Amino acids: CASSTGGSSYNEQFF.

This clone was seen once. As DNA, the CDR3 is TGTGCCAGTAGTGTTGACAGGACTGGAAACACCATATATTTT. It specifies CASSVDRTGNTIYF. The chain carries TRBV19 and TRBJ1-3; tentatively, D is TRBD1 (6 bases). Trimming took off 5 bases at V and 2 bases at J, with 10 bases between the two ends. There are 14 residues in the CDR3. Germline V CDR1 and CDR2: LNHDA, SQIVND (reference sequence).

The rearrangement links TRBV3-1 (or the pseudogene TRBV3-2) to TRBJ2-3; 15 bases are shared with TRBD2. CDR1 LGHDT and CDR2 YNNKEL come from the germline V gene (reference sequence). V lost 4 bases, J lost 3 bases, and 5 bases stayed unmatched. The CDR3 totals 17 residues. The CDR3 DNA reads as TGTGCCAGCAGCCCATGGACTAGCGGGGGGGCAACAGATACGCAGTATTTT. This translates into CASSPWTSGGATDTQYF.

The chain is built from TRBV5-1 and TRBJ1-6; no reliable D call. V gave up 0 bases and J gave up 14 bases, with 15 bases separating them. Germline CDR1 is SGHRS and CDR2 is YFSETQ. The CDR3 length is 14 residues. The CDR3 reads CASSLGPAGRALHF. The CDR3, as DNA: TGCGCCAGCAGCTTGGGCCCGGCTGGGAGGGCCCTCCACTTT.

The chain joins TRBV19 to TRBJ1-2; D is possibly TRBD1 (5 bases). Germline V gene data show CDR1 as LNHDA and CDR2 as SQIVND (reference sequence). This CDR3 region has 12 residues. Trimming left V 3 bases short and J 6 bases short, with 8 bases between. In DNA form, the CDR3 reads TGTGCCAGTAGTATCGCAGGGAATGGCTACACCTTC. This translates into CASSIAGNGYTF.

The chain links TRBV25-1 to TRBJ2-1; possibly TRBD1 for D (5 bases). The V end was cut by 3 bases, the J end by 5 bases, with 14 bases between. The CDR3 length is 15 residues. CDR1 and CDR2 from the germline V gene are MGHDK and SYGVNS. The DNA for the CDR3 is TGTGCCAGCAGTGACCTGGGGCTAGGAGACAATGAGCAGTTCTTC. Its translation: CASSDLGLGDNEQFF.

This chain joins TRBV29-1 and TRBJ1-2; possible D gene TRBD1, 5 bases. The germline CDR1 and CDR2 sequences are SQVTM and ANQGSEA. CDR3 length: 12 residues. Trimming pared 4 bases from V and 2 bases from J, leaving 8 bases between. In nucleotides, the CDR3 is TGCAGCGTTGGGAGGGGAAACTATGGCTACACCTTC. Encoded protein: CSVGRGNYGYTF.

The chain couples TRBV19 to TRBJ1-3; no clear D gene. The CDR3 runs 16 residues. Germline values: CDR1 LNHDA, CDR2 SQIVND (reference sequence). V gave up 3 bases and J gave up 0 bases, with 12 bases separating them. CDR3 region: CASSMWSRPSGNTIYF. The CDR3 DNA follows: TGTGCCAGTAGTATGTGGTCCAGGCCCTCTGGAAACACCATATATTTT.

This chain connects TRBV6-2 or TRBV6-3 to TRBJ2-3; D not resolved. The ends were cut back, 0 bases at V and 7 bases at J, with 11 bases in the middle. Germline CDR1 is MNHEY and CDR2 is SVGEGT. This CDR3 is built from 14 residues. CDR3 DNA sequence: TGTGCCAGCAGTTACTCGGGCCCCCTGAATACGCAGTATTTT. Protein: CASSYSGPLNTQYF.

This clone was picked up a small number of times. The rearrangement uses TRBV7-3 and TRBJ2-3, with TRBD2 matching over 9 bases. The CDR3 extends over 14 amino acids. CDR1 SGHTA and CDR2 FQGTGA come from the germline V gene. J was trimmed by 4 bases and V by 4 bases; bases with no gene match: 3. CDR3 protein: CASSSSGASDTQYF. The CDR3 bases are TGTGCCAGCAGCTCTAGCGGGGCCTCAGATACGCAGTATTTT.

The V and J genes are TRBV5-8 and TRBJ1-6; D is undetermined. CDR3 size: 11 residues. Between the trimmed V and J ends, which lost 2 bases and 10 bases, there was a span of 4 bases. Looked up from germline, CDR1 is SGHTS and CDR2 is YDEGEE. This CDR3 reads CASSLISPLHF. The CDR3 coding sequence is TGTGCCAGCAGCTTAATATCACCCCTCCACTTT.

The V and J genes are TRBV7-3 and TRBJ2-7; tentatively, D is TRBD2 (5 bases). The germline V gene encodes CDR1 SGHTA and CDR2 FQGTGA. The CDR3 consists of 12 residues. Trimming took off 2 bases at V and 7 bases at J, with 9 bases between the two ends. The DNA of the CDR3 is TGTGCCAGCAGCTTAGGAGGTCGAGAGCAGTACTTC. It codes for CASSLGGREQYF.

The chain combines TRBV12-3 or TRBV12-4 with TRBJ2-7; D uncertain. The length of the CDR3 is 13 residues. V gave up 5 bases and J gave up 4 bases, with 12 bases separating them. The CDR3 loop is CASSPPRLYEQYF. The CDR3 coding sequence is TGTGCCAGCAGTCCTCCCCGTCTATACGAGCAGTACTTC.

The rearrangement joins TRBV13 to TRBJ1-3; D not certain. V was shortened by 2 bases and J by 0 bases, with 14 bases between the two germline ends. The CDR3 length is 17 residues. Looked up from germline, CDR1 is PRHDT and CDR2 is FYEKMQ (reference sequence). CDR3 residues: CASSLLRVASSGNTIYF. The CDR3 nucleotides read TGTGCCAGCAGCTTATTGAGGGTGGCGAGCTCTGGAAACACCATATATTTT.

The chain is built from TRBV10-3 and TRBJ2-5, with D perhaps TRBD1 (8 bases). The V and J ends lost 3 bases and 5 bases respectively, with 16 bases between them. The CDR3 length is 15 residues. Per the germline V gene, CDR1 is ENHRY and CDR2 is SYGVKD. The CDR3: CAISDSDRGGETQYF. Written as DNA, the CDR3 is TGTGCCATCAGTGATTCCGACAGGGGAGGGGAGACCCAGTACTTC.

This clone has a single count. The J gene is TRBJ2-3, the V gene TRBV10-3; D ambiguous. The ends were cut back, 0 bases at V and 3 bases at J, with 4 bases in the middle. In germline, CDR1 is ENHRY, CDR2 SYGVKD. The CDR3 consists of 13 residues. The CDR3 loop is CAISESLTDTQYF. The CDR3 DNA sequence: TGTGCCATCAGTGAGTCTCTTACAGATACGCAGTATTTT.

The rearrangement uses TRBV21-1 and TRBJ1-6; no check of the table's D call, TRBD1, against the DNA was made. TRBV21-1 has pseudogene status. This CDR3 spans 17 amino acids. CDR3 sequence reads: CASSQETGGKPNSPLHF. The CDR3 DNA sequence: TGTGCCAGCAGTCAAGAGACAGGGGGCAAACCTAATTCACCCCTCCACTTT.

The chain is built from TRBV6-4 and TRBJ1-5; D unresolved. Germline V lookup: CDR1 MRHNA, CDR2 SNTAGT. The CDR3 runs 13 residues. V gave up 0 bases and J gave up 5 bases, with 5 bases separating them. CDR3 nucleotides: TGTGCCAGCAGTGACTCTAGAGATCAGCCCCAGCATTTT. This sequence encodes CASSDSRDQPQHF.

The rearrangement uses TRBV27 and TRBJ2-7, with 11 bases aligning to TRBD1. The V gene's germline CDR1 is MNHEY and CDR2 SMNVEV (reference sequence). The CDR3 has 15 residues. The ends lost 2 bases at V and 3 bases at J; junction bases unmatched: 3. The CDR3 DNA reads as TGTGCCAGCAGTTTAAGGGGACAGGGGGGCTACGAGCAGTACTTC. Translated, it gives CASSLRGQGGYEQYF.

This clone has just one count. This chain links TRBV3-1 (or the pseudogene TRBV3-2) with TRBJ1-6; 9 bases match TRBD1. V lost 1 base, J lost 8 bases, and 3 bases stayed unmatched. This CDR3 has 15 amino acids. Germline V gene lookup returns CDR1 LGHDT and CDR2 YNNKEL (reference sequence). CDR3 region: CASSQGTGGYSPLHF. The CDR3 DNA follows: TGTGCCAGCAGCCAAGGTACAGGGGGCTATTCACCCCTCCACTTT.

The rearrangement joins TRBV5-1 to TRBJ2-3, with 13 bases lining up with TRBD2. The germline CDR1 and CDR2 sequences are SGHRS and YFSETQ. This CDR3 has 15 residues. J lost 7 bases, V lost 3 bases, and 5 bases had no gene match. The CDR3 here is CASSYGLAGENTQYF. CDR3 nucleotides: TGCGCCAGCAGCTACGGACTAGCGGGGGAAAATACGCAGTATTTT.

V is TRBV28 and J is TRBJ2-7, with 9 bases lining up with TRBD1. V trimming: 6 bases; J trimming: 7 bases; junction bases outside the gene matches: 10. CDR1 MDHEN and CDR2 SYDVKM come from the germline V gene. The CDR3 extends over 14 amino acids. The CDR3 DNA follows: TGTGCCAGCAGCCACCGGGACAGGGAAAGGGAGCAGTACTTC. Its protein is CASSHRDREREQYF.

This clone was seen just once. The chain couples TRBV13 to TRBJ1-2; 9 bases map to TRBD1. This CDR3 is 12 amino acids long. Germline V gene lookup returns CDR1 PRHDT and CDR2 FYEKMQ (reference sequence). V shed 5 bases, J shed 10 bases, and the junction held 5 bases outside the gene matches. CDR3 nucleotides: TGTGCCAGCAGCCTGGGACAGGGTCACTACACCTTC. It is translated as CASSLGQGHYTF.